This T cell receptor beta chain was observed in a study of blood T cell repertoires in COVID-19. For the study at large: Italy, Spain and the United States were the sources of the convalescent and acute COVID-19 samples. The analysed material was cDNA or gDNA that came from T cells, B-cell-depleted T cells, or PBMCs.

How the authors handled the data: Quantification of nucleated cells was approximated via reference gene primer amplification. The assay was immunoSEQ multiplex PCR, and TCRdb's table has in-frame clones only and misses some. V and J calls and clone size come straight from that table; D and trimming were deduced from the DNA. The sample consists of about 120,000 clones, over 70% of them appearing once. Germline lookup yields CDR1 SGHRS and CDR2 YFSETQ. This CDR3 is built from 16 residues. Trimming at V came to 1 base and at J to 2 bases, leaving 3 bases not matched to a gene. Source material: peripheral blood. The sequence derives from a woman in her fifties or sixties with acute or convalescent COVID-19. The V gene is TRBV5-1, the J gene TRBJ2-1; 10 bases align to TRBD2. This CDR3 is CASSLSLAGAYNEQFF. CDR3 nucleotide sequence: TGCGCCAGCAGCTTGAGCCTAGCGGGGGCCTACAATGAGCAGTTCTTC. The variable domain in full, completed from reference TRBV5-1 and TRBJ2-1, reads KAGVTQTPRYLIKTRGQQVTLSCSPISGHRSVSWYQQTPGQGLQFLFEYFSETQRNKGNFPGRFSGRQFSNSRSEMNVSTLELGDSALYLCASSLSLAGAYNEQFFGPGTRLTVL.